The clone carrying this T cell receptor beta chain has ten or more counts. What it recognizes is unknown. The sample is drawn from a study of spatial heterogeneity in lung cancer. Study information: Among detected sequences, beta-chain ones consistently exceeded alpha-chain ones in number. Study results and limitations: It was found that expanded intratumoral alpha and beta TCR counts tracked tumor mutation counts.

Noted time point: sample taken at primary tumor resection. Unique molecular identifiers tagged every individual TCR cDNA molecule. Each CDR3 protein is one row after TCRdb ran MiXCR on the 5' RACE reads. The sample lists roughly 10,000 distinct CDR3 sequences; around 12% were seen once. The sample was lung tumor tissue, taken at surgery. This clonotype originated in a male donor with early-stage non-small cell lung cancer.

In DNA, the CDR3 is TGTGCCATCGGGCGGGGGGTTGGCACTGAAGCTTTCTTT. This encodes CAIGRGVGTEAFF. The V gene is TRBV12-3 or TRBV12-4, the J gene TRBJ1-1; possible D gene TRBD1, 5 bases. V lost 10 bases and J lost 4, with 16 bases in between. This CDR3 has 13 residues.